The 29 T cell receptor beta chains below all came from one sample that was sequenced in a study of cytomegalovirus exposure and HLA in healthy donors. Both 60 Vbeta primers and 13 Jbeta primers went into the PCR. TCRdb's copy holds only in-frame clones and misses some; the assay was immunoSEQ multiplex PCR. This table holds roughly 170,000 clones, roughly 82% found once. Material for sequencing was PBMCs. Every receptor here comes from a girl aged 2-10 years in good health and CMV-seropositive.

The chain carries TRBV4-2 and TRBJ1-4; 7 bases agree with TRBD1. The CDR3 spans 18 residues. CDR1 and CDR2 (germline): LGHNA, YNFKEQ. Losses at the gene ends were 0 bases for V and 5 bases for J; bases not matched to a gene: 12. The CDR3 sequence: CASSQDEYRGRPNEKLFF. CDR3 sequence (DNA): TGTGCCAGCAGCCAAGATGAGTACAGGGGTCGCCCCAATGAAAAACTGTTTTTT.

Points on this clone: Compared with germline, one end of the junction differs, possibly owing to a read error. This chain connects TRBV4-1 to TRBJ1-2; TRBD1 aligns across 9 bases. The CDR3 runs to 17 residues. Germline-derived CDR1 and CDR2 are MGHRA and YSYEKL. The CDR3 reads CASSQDRGQGSNYGYTF. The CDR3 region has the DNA TGCGCCAGCAGCCAAGATCGGGGACAGGGCTCTAATTATGGCTACACCTTC.

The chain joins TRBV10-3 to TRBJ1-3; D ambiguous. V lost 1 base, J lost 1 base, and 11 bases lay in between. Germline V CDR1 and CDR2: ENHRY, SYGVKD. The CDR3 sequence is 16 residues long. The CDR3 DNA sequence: TGTGCCATCAGTGAGTGGTCGCGGGTTTCTGGAAACACCATATATTTT. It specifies CAISEWSRVSGNTIYF.

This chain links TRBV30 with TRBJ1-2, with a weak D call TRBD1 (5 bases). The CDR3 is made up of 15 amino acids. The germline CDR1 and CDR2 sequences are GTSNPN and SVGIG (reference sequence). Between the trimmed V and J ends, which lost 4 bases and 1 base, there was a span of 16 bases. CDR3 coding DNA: TGTGCCTGGATAACAGGAAACTCTTTTAACTATGGCTACACCTTC. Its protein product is CAWITGNSFNYGYTF. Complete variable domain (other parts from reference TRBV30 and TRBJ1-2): SQTIHQWPATLVQPVGSPLSLECTVEGTSNPNLYWYRQAAGRGLQLLFYSVGIGQISSEVPQNLSASRPQDRQFILSSKKLLLSDSGFYLCAWITGNSFNYGYTFGSGTRLTVV.

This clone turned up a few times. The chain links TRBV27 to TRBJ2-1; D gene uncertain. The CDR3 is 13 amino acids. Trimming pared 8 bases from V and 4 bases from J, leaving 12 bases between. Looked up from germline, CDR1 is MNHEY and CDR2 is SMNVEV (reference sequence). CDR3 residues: CASGRSSYNEQFF. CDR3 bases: TGTGCCAGCGGCCGCTCGTCATACAATGAGCAGTTCTTC.

The CDR3 DNA follows: TGTGCCAGCAGTGTTGGGACAGGGCTTTTGGATGGCTACACCTTC. It codes for CASSVGTGLLDGYTF. The chain recombines TRBV6-1 with TRBJ1-2; TRBD1 matches at 9 bases. Germline V gene sequence: CDR1 MNHNS, CDR2 SASEGT. This CDR3 is 15 amino acids long. V was clipped by 4 bases and J by 6 bases; unmatched bases: 9.

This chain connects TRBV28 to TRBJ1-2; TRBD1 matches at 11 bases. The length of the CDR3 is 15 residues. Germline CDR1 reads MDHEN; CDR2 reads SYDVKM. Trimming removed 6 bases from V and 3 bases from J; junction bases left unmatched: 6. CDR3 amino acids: CASSRRTGGHYGYTF. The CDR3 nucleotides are TGTGCCAGCAGCCGACGGACAGGGGGCCACTATGGCTACACCTTC.

The CDR3 spells CASRLGQYEAFF. CDR3 in DNA: TGTGCCAGCAGGCTCGGACAGTATGAAGCTTTCTTT. This chain connects TRBV2 to TRBJ1-1, with D possibly being TRBD1 (6 bases). Per the germline V gene, CDR1 is SNHLY and CDR2 is FYNNEI. V dropped 6 bases and J dropped 7 bases, with 12 bases sitting between them. The CDR3 is made up of 12 amino acids.

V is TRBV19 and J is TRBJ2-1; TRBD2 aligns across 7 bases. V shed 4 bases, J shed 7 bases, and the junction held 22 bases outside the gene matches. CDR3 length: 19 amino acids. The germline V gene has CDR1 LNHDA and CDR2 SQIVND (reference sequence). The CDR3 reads CASSRGFGILREFRNEQFF. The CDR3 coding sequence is TGTGCCAGTAGTAGGGGTTTCGGCATATTGCGGGAGTTTCGGAATGAGCAGTTCTTC.

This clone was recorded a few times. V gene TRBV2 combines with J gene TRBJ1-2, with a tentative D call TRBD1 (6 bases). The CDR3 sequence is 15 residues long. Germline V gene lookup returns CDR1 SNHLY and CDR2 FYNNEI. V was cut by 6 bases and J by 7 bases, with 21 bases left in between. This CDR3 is CASSAGQTPRSGYTF. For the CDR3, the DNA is TGTGCCAGCAGCGCCGGACAGACGCCAAGGTCTGGCTACACCTTC. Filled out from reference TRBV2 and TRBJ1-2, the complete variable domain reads EPEVTQTPSHQVTQMGQEVILRCVPISNHLYFYWYRQILGQKVEFLVSFYNNEISEKSEIFDDQFSVERPDGSNFTLKIRSTKLEDSAMYFCASSAGQTPRSGYTFGSGTRLTVV.

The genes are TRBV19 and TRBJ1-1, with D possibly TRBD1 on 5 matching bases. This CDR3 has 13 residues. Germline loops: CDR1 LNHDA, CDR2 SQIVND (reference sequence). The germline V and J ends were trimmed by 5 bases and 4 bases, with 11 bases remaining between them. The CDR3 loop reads CASSRTQATEAFF. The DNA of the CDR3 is TGTGCCAGTAGTCGTACACAGGCCACTGAAGCTTTCTTT.

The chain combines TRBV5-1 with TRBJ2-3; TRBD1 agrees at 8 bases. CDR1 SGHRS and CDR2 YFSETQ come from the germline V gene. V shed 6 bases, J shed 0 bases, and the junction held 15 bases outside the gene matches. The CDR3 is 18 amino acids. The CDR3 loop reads CASTRRGQADESTDTQYF. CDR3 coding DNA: TGCGCCAGCACCCGGAGGGGACAGGCTGATGAAAGCACAGATACGCAGTATTTT.

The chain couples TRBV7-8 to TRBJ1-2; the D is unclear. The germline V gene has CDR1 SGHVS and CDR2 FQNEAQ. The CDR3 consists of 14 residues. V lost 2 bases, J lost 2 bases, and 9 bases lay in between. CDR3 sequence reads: CASSLNTENYGYTF. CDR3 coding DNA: TGTGCCAGCAGCTTAAACACAGAAAACTATGGCTACACCTTC.

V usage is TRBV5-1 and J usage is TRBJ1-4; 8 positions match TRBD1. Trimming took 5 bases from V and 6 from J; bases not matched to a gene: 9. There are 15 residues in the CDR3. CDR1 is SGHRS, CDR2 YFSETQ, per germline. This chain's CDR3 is CASSPSGQAHEKLFF. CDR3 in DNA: TGCGCCAGCAGTCCCTCGGGACAGGCGCATGAAAAACTGTTTTTT.

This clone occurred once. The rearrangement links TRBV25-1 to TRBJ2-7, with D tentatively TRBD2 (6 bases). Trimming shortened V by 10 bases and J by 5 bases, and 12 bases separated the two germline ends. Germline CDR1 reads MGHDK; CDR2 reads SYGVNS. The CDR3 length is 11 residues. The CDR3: CATRLGHEQYF. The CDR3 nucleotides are TGTGCCACCCGACTAGGGCACGAGCAGTACTTC.

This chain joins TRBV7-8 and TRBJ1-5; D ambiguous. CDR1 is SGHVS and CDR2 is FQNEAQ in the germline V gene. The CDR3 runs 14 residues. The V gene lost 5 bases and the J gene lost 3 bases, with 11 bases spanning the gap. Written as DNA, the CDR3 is TGTGCCAGCAGCCTCGCACAGCCCAATCAGCCCCAGCATTTT. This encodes CASSLAQPNQPQHF.

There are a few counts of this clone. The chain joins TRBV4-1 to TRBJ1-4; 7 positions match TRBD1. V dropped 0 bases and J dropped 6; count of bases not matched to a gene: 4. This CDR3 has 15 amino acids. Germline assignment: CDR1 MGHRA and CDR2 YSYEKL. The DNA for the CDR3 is TGCGCCAGCAGCCAAGATGAGGGGGCAGATGAAAAACTGTTTTTT. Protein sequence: CASSQDEGADEKLFF.

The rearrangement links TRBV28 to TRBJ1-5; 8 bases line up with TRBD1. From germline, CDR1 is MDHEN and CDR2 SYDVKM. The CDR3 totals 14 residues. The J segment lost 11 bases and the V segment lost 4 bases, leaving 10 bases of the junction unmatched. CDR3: CASSSTGAFMSQHF. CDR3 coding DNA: TGTGCCAGCAGTTCGACAGGGGCGTTTATGTCCCAGCATTTT. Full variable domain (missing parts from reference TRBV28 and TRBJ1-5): DVKVTQSSRYLVKRTGEKVFLECVQDMDHENMFWYRQDPGLGLRLIYFSYDVKMKEKGDIPEGYSVSREKKERFSLILESASTNQTSMYLCASSSTGAFMSQHFGDGTRLSIL.

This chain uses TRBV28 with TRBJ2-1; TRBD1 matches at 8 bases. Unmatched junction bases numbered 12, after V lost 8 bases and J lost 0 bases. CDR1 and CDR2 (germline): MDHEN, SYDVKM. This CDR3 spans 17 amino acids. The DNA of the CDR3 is TGTGCCAGCGTAGGACAGGGTTTAATCGACTCCTACAATGAGCAGTTCTTC. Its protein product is CASVGQGLIDSYNEQFF.

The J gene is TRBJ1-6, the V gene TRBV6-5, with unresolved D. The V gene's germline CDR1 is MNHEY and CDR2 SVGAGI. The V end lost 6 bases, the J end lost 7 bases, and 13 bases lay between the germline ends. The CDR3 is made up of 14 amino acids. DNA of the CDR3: TGTGCCAGCAGCTACGAATTCGAGAATTCACCCCTCCACTTT. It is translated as CASSYEFENSPLHF.

CDR3 sequence (DNA): TGCGCCAGCAGCTTGAGGGGACAGGGTTACTACGAGCAGTACTTC. Translating it yields CASSLRGQGYYEQYF. V and J are TRBV5-1 and TRBJ2-7, with 9 nucleotides matching TRBD1. Germline CDR1 SGHRS, CDR2 YFSETQ. The CDR3 totals 15 residues. V was clipped by 1 base and J by 3 bases; unmatched bases: 5.

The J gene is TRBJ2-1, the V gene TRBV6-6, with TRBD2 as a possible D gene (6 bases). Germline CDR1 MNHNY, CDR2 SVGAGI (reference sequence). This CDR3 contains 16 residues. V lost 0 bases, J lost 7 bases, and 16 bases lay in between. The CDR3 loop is CASSYSTGVGYNEQFF. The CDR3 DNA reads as TGTGCCAGCAGTTACTCGACGGGAGTAGGGTATAATGAGCAGTTCTTC.

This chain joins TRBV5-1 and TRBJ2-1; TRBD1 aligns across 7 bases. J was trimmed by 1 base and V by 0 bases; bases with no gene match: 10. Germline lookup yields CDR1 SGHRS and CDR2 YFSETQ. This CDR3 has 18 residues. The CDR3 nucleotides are TGCGCCAGCAGCTTGGAAGGGGGCGAAATCGTATCCTACAATGAGCAGTTCTTC. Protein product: CASSLEGGEIVSYNEQFF.

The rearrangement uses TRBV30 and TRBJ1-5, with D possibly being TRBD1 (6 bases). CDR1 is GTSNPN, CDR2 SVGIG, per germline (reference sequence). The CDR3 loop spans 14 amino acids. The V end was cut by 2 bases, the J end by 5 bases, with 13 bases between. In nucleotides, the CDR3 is TGTGCCTGGAGTAAAGGACAGCGTGATCAGCCCCAGCATTTT. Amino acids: CAWSKGQRDQPQHF.

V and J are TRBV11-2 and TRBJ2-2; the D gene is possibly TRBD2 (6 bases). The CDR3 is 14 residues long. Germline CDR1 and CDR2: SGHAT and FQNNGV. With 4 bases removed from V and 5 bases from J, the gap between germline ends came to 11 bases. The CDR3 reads CASSWEGRTGELFF. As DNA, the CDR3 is TGTGCCAGCAGCTGGGAAGGGAGGACCGGGGAGCTGTTTTTT.

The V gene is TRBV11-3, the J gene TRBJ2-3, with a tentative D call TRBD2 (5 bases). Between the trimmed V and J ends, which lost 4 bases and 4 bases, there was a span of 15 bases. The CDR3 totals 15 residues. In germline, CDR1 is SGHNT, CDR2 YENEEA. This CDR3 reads CASSSRRSGADTQYF. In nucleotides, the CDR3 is TGTGCCAGCAGCTCCAGGAGGTCCGGGGCAGATACGCAGTATTTT.

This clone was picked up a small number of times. The CDR3 loop reads CAWSGRGLVNTEAFF. In DNA form, the CDR3 reads TGTGCCTGGAGTGGCAGGGGGCTGGTGAACACTGAAGCTTTCTTT. The V gene is TRBV30, the J gene TRBJ1-1; 8 positions match TRBD1. CDR1 and CDR2 from the germline V gene are GTSNPN and SVGIG (reference sequence). This CDR3 contains 15 residues. Trimming cost V 1 base and J 0 bases; bases outside gene matches: 4.

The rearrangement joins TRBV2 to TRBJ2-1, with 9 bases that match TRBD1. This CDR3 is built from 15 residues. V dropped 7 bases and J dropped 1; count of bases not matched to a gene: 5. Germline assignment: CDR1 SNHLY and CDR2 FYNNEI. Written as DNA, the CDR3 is TGTGCCAGCACTACCGGGACAGGGTCCTACAATGAGCAGTTCTTC. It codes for CASTTGTGSYNEQFF.

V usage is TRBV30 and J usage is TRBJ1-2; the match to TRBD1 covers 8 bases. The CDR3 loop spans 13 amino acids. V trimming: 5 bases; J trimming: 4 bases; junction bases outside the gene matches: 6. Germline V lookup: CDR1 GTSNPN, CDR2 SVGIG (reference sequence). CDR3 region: CAWAAGGSYGYTF. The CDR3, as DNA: TGTGCCTGGGCTGCAGGGGGCAGCTATGGCTACACCTTC. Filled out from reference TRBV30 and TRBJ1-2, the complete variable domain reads SQTIHQWPATLVQPVGSPLSLECTVEGTSNPNLYWYRQAAGRGLQLLFYSVGIGQISSEVPQNLSASRPQDRQFILSSKKLLLSDSGFYLCAWAAGGSYGYTFGSGTRLTVV.